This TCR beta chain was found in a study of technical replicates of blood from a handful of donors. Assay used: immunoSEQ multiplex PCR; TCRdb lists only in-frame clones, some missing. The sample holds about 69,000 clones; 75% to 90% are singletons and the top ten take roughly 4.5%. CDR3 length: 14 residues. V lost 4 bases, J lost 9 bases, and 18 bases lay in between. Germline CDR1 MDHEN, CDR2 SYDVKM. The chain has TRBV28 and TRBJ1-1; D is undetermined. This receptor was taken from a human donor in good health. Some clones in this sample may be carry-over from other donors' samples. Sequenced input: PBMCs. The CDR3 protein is CASSSPIRRGKAFF. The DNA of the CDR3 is TGTGCCAGCAGTTCACCGATTAGAAGAGGAAAAGCTTTCTTT. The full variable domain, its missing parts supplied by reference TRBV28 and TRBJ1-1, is DVKVTQSSRYLVKRTGEKVFLECVQDMDHENMFWYRQDPGLGLRLIYFSYDVKMKEKGDIPEGYSVSREKKERFSLILESASTNQTSMYLCASSSPIRRGKAFFGQGTRLTVV.